The 17 T cell receptor beta chains presented below share a single source sample, sequenced in a study of cytomegalovirus exposure and HLA in healthy donors. PCR amplification relied on 60 Vbeta primers (plus 13 Jbeta primers). The table came from immunoSEQ multiplex PCR; TCRdb's copy has only in-frame clones and leaves some out. The sample records fewer than 90,000 clones, around three quarters being singletons. The sample was PBMCs. All receptors derive from a woman in her forties or fifties in good health and CMV-seropositive.

This clone turned up a few times. The chain employs TRBV11-2 and TRBJ1-6, with a possible D match to TRBD1 (5 bases). The CDR3 is made up of 14 amino acids. Per germline, CDR1 SGHAT and CDR2 FQNNGV. V was clipped by 5 bases and J by 9 bases, with 14 bases between them. The CDR3 protein is CASSNSGRTSPLHF. The CDR3 coding sequence is TGTGCCAGCAGCAACTCAGGGAGGACTTCACCCCTCCACTTT.

In its sample, this clone was seen a few times. This chain uses TRBV11-2 with TRBJ2-7; D is possibly TRBD2 (5 bases). Trimming took off 5 bases at V and 3 bases at J, with 17 bases between the two ends. Germline values: CDR1 SGHAT, CDR2 FQNNGV. The CDR3 covers 15 residues. The CDR3, as DNA: TGTGCCAGCAGCCTCCCTGGAATGGGAGACTACGAGCAGTACTTC. Translation gives CASSLPGMGDYEQYF.

The chain combines TRBV4-3 with TRBJ1-4, with 9 bases that match TRBD1. The J segment lost 4 bases and the V segment lost 0 bases, leaving 0 bases of the junction unmatched. The CDR3 length is 15 residues. Germline V gene lookup returns CDR1 LGHNA and CDR2 YSLEER. CDR3 loop: CASSQETGGNEKLFF. In DNA form, the CDR3 reads TGCGCCAGCAGCCAAGAGACAGGGGGTAATGAAAAACTGTTTTTT.

The CDR3 protein is CASAQDTGLELLYF. The CDR3 DNA reads TGTGCCAGCGCCCAGGACACTGGACTAGAGCTGCTGTACTTC. This chain joins TRBV6-5 and TRBJ2-7, with 7 positions matching TRBD2. CDR3 length: 14 amino acids. Trimming took 8 bases from V and 12 from J; bases not matched to a gene: 19. Germline V gene sequence: CDR1 MNHEY, CDR2 SVGAGI.

The chain carries TRBV7-6 and TRBJ1-4; 10 positions match TRBD1. V dropped 1 base and J dropped 11; count of bases not matched to a gene: 7. This CDR3 region has 15 residues. CDR1 is SGHVS, CDR2 FNYEAQ, per germline. The CDR3 coding sequence is TGTGCCAGCAGCTTAGGCCGGGACAGGGGAGGCAAACTGTTTTTT. It codes for CASSLGRDRGGKLFF.

The genes are TRBV9 and TRBJ2-1; 11 bases map to TRBD2. V shed 3 bases and J 6 bases; nucleotides not matched to a gene: 5. Germline V CDR1 and CDR2: SGDLS, YYNGEE. The CDR3 length is 15 residues. This CDR3 reads CASSARLAGFNEQFF. As DNA, the CDR3 is TGTGCCAGCAGCGCCCGACTAGCGGGATTCAATGAGCAGTTCTTC.

This clone appeared once. This sequence joins TRBV4-2 and TRBJ1-1; TRBD1 might be the D (6 bases). Germline loops: CDR1 LGHNA, CDR2 YNFKEQ. V was clipped by 0 bases and J by 1 base, with 12 bases between them. This CDR3 is built from 16 residues. The chain's CDR3 is CASSQEIGRGNTEAFF. The CDR3 nucleotides read TGTGCCAGCAGCCAAGAGATAGGCAGGGGGAACACTGAAGCTTTCTTT.

The gene calls are TRBV4-3 and TRBJ1-2; D ambiguous. This CDR3 region has 15 residues. Trimming stripped 0 bases from V and 8 bases from J, with 16 bases between. Germline V lookup: CDR1 LGHNA, CDR2 YSLEER. CDR3 DNA sequence: TGCGCCAGCAGCCAAGAGCAGAGGGAGGCAGAAGGCTACACCTTC. Its translation: CASSQEQREAEGYTF.

The chain has TRBV6-5 and TRBJ1-1, with D perhaps TRBD1 (5 bases). The V end lost 5 bases, the J end lost 4 bases, and 17 bases lay between the germline ends. There are 15 residues in the CDR3. Germline V CDR1 and CDR2: MNHEY, SVGAGI. CDR3: CASSPHQGRGTEAFF. CDR3 in DNA: TGTGCCAGCAGTCCTCATCAGGGTAGAGGCACTGAAGCTTTCTTT.

Concerning this clone: At one of its ends the junction is not consistent with the germline gene, which may arise from a read error. The genes are TRBV18 and TRBJ2-5, with 7 bases matching TRBD1. In germline, CDR1 is KGHSH, CDR2 LQKENI. The CDR3 has 14 amino acids. CDR3 DNA: TGTGCCAGCTCACCAGGACAGGACCAAGGGACCCAGTACTTC. Protein: CASSPGQDQGTQYF.

The rearrangement links TRBV11-2 to TRBJ1-3; D not certain. The CDR3 contains 15 residues. CDR1 SGHAT and CDR2 FQNNGV come from the germline V gene. Trimming left V 1 base short and J 0 bases short, with 7 bases between. In nucleotides, the CDR3 is TGTGCCAGCAGCTTAGTGCAGTCCTCTGGAAACACCATATATTTT. Amino acid sequence: CASSLVQSSGNTIYF.

The chain combines TRBV6-4 with TRBJ2-3; 10 bases are shared with TRBD2. This CDR3 is 15 amino acids long. V shed 2 bases and J 1 base; nucleotides not matched to a gene: 0. Germline V gives CDR1 MRHNA, CDR2 SNTAGT. The CDR3 protein is CASSDGTSGTDTQYF. CDR3 nucleotide sequence: TGTGCCAGCAGTGACGGGACTAGCGGCACAGATACGCAGTATTTT.

This sequence joins TRBV5-1 and TRBJ2-2, with 14 bases fitting TRBD2. After removal of 3 bases from V and 6 bases from J, the junction contained 4 bases not matched to a gene. Per germline, CDR1 SGHRS and CDR2 YFSETQ. This CDR3 contains 16 residues. This chain's CDR3 is CASSWGLAGASGELFF. The CDR3 DNA reads as TGCGCCAGCAGCTGGGGACTAGCGGGAGCGTCCGGGGAGCTGTTTTTT.

This chain links TRBV6-6 with TRBJ2-5; the D gene is possibly TRBD2 (6 bases). The last part of the DNA fits TRBJ2-7 better; the J call may be wrong. Per germline, CDR1 MNHNY and CDR2 SVGAGI (reference sequence). The CDR3 length is 14 residues. CDR3: CASSREREYYEQYF. CDR3 coding DNA: TGTGCCAGCAGCCGGGAGAGGGAGTATTACGAGCAGTACTTC.

To note about this clone: At one end, the junction sequence differs from germline, possibly due to a read error. The V call is TRBV28, the J call TRBJ2-7, with 14 bases identical to TRBD2. CDR1 MDHEN and CDR2 SYDVKM come from the germline V gene. The CDR3 consists of 16 residues. The CDR3 reads CASSRTSGRSFYEQYF. The CDR3 region has the DNA TGTGCCAGCAGTCGGACTAGCGGGAGGAGTTTCTACGAGCAGTATTTC.

The V and J genes are TRBV29-1 and TRBJ2-1; the match to TRBD2 covers 7 bases. The CDR3 is 17 residues long. Germline V lookup: CDR1 SQVTM, CDR2 ANQGSEA. V lost 2 bases to trimming and J lost 0 bases; unmatched junction nucleotides: 10. This chain's CDR3 is CSVERPRGGGSYNEQFF. CDR3 sequence (DNA): TGCAGCGTTGAACGCCCGCGGGGCGGGGGCTCCTACAATGAGCAGTTCTTC.

This rearrangement joins TRBV27 to TRBJ1-1, with D possibly matching TRBD1 (5 bases). Germline V gene sequence: CDR1 MNHEY, CDR2 SMNVEV (reference sequence). Trimming pared 0 bases from V and 7 bases from J, leaving 9 bases between. The CDR3 extends over 13 amino acids. The CDR3: CASSLSGHYEAFF. In DNA form, the CDR3 reads TGTGCCAGCAGTTTATCTGGACACTATGAAGCTTTCTTT.